The 27 T cell receptor beta chains presented below share a single source sample, sequenced in a study of tumor-infiltrating lymphocytes in primary liver carcinoma. Production of TCR beta cDNA used approximately 0.55 ug total RNA together with a constant-region primer. For TCR beta, libraries were produced by three nested multiplex PCR rounds using slightly modified ARM-PCR. The two initial PCR rounds, around 11 cycles each, used TRBV1-TRBV30 forward and C-beta reverse primers. TCRdb called the multiplex PCR reads again in MiXCR, with one record for every CDR3 protein. The sample records over 100,000 distinct CDR3 sequences, roughly 70% being singletons. It was from roughly 20-30 mg of unsorted bulk tissue that RNA and DNA were co-extracted. Sequencing used tumor-adjacent normal liver tissue. All receptors come from a woman aged 55-70 years with primary liver carcinoma and hepatitis B virus infection.

The chain joins TRBV20-1 to TRBJ2-1; TRBD2 matches 7 bases. The junction had 10 bases not matched to a gene; V was cut back by 6 bases and J by 8 bases. Germline V gene sequence: CDR1 DFQATT, CDR2 SNEGSKA (reference sequence). CDR3 length: 13 residues. In DNA, the CDR3 is TGCAGTGCGGACGGGACTAAAGGGGATGAGCAGTTCTTC. This sequence encodes CSADGTKGDEQFF.

This clonotype was seen a single time. An end of the junction does not agree with germline; a read error may underlie this. V usage is TRBV10-1 and J usage is TRBJ2-3, with D perhaps matching TRBD1 (6 bases). Germline CDR1 WNHNN, CDR2 SYGVQD (reference sequence). The CDR3 extends over 14 amino acids. CDR3: CTSSEAGAGDTQYF. As DNA, the CDR3 is TGCACCAGTAGTGAGGCAGGGGCAGGAGATACGCAGTATTTT.

About this clonotype: The CDR3 ends on some other residue instead of the conserved phenylalanine or tryptophan, so this is likely a read error. V and J are TRBV29-1 and TRBJ2-1; D is possibly TRBD1 (5 bases). CDR3 size: 12 residues. Germline V gene lookup returns CDR1 SQVTM and CDR2 ANQGSEA. Trimming removed 4 bases from V and 9 bases from J, with 13 bases in between. DNA for the CDR3: TGCAGCGTTGGTGGGGCAATAGGTGAGCAGTTCCTC. As protein: CSVGGAIGEQFL.

With regard to this clonotype: Lacking the conserved final phenylalanine or tryptophan, this CDR3 likely reflects a read error. V and J are TRBV10-2 and TRBJ2-7; unclear D gene. The CDR3 runs to 14 residues. Germline values: CDR1 WSHSY, CDR2 SAAADI. Between the trimmed V and J ends, which lost 1 base and 3 bases, there was a span of 10 bases. The chain's CDR3 is CASSEFNYVYEQYY. DNA of the CDR3: TGCGCCAGCAGTGAGTTTAACTACGTCTACGAGCAGTACTAT.

This clonotype has only one observation. A much larger clone lies one base from this, so it may be a read error. This sequence joins TRBV28 and TRBJ2-4; 8 bases agree with TRBD1. The germline CDR1 and CDR2 sequences are MDHEN and SYDVKM. V lost 7 bases, J lost 3 bases, and 8 bases stayed unmatched. This CDR3 comprises 15 residues. The CDR3 reads CASKGTGEVKNIQYF. The CDR3 coding sequence is TGTGCCAGCAAGGGGACAGGAGAGGTCAAAAACATTCAGTACTTC.

This sequence joins TRBV12-3 or TRBV12-4 and TRBJ2-7; D may be TRBD1 or TRBD2 (5 bases each). Trimming took off 10 bases at V and 3 bases at J, with 19 bases between the two ends. The length of the CDR3 is 14 residues. The DNA of the CDR3 is TGTGCCAACACTTTGAGGGGAGTCTTCTACGAGCAGTACTTC. Protein sequence: CANTLRGVFYEQYF.

This clonotype was seen a single time. The germline gene is not matched at one end of the junction; a read error may be the cause. The genes are TRBV2 and TRBJ1-6; possible D gene TRBD1, 6 bases. The germline CDR1 and CDR2 sequences are SNHLY and FYNNEI. CDR3 length: 14 amino acids. The CDR3 region is CASSDKTGDSPLQF. CDR3 nucleotide sequence: TGTGCCAGCAGTGACAAGACAGGAGACTCACCCCTCCAATTT.

Details on this clonotype: An end of the junction differs from the germline gene, which may be a read error. V usage is TRBV11-2 and J usage is TRBJ2-3; 8 bases are shared with TRBD2. The length of the CDR3 is 15 residues. Looked up from germline, CDR1 is SGHAT and CDR2 is FQNNGV. CDR3 sequence reads: CAGSLASGRIDTQYF. The CDR3, as DNA: TGTGCCGGCAGCTTAGCCAGCGGGAGAATAGATACGCAGTATTTT.

A remark on this clonotype: A clone one base away is much larger, so this may be a read error. CDR3 in DNA: TGCAGCGTCAAGACAGGGGGCAGGGGCGAGCAGTACTTC. Its protein product is CSVKTGGRGEQYF. The rearrangement links TRBV29-1 to TRBJ2-7; 10 nucleotides agree with TRBD1. Germline-derived CDR1 and CDR2 are SQVTM and ANQGSEA. The J segment lost 6 bases and the V segment lost 6 bases, leaving 8 bases of the junction unmatched. The CDR3 covers 13 residues.

As to this clonotype: This may be a read error: a much more frequent sequence differs by one nucleotide. This chain uses TRBV5-1 with TRBJ1-2; no clear D. Germline-derived CDR1 and CDR2 are SGHRS and YFSETQ. The CDR3 contains 13 residues. CDR3 coding DNA: TGCGCCAGCAGCACGGACGGTAACTATCGCTACACCTTC. Protein product: CASSTDGNYRYTF.

On this clonotype itself: A much bigger clone sits one base away, suggesting this may be a read error. The J gene is TRBJ2-2, the V gene TRBV7-9; D is uncertain. The CDR3 runs 16 residues. Germline CDR1 is SEHNR and CDR2 is FQNEAQ (reference sequence). The CDR3 spells CACSLSYGPQPGELFF. The CDR3 region has the DNA TGTGCCTGCAGCTTATCGTACGGGCCGCAGCCCGGGGAGCTGTTTTTT.

On this clonotype itself: The CDR3 does not close with the conserved phenylalanine or tryptophan, likely indicating a read error. The rearrangement uses TRBV12-3 or TRBV12-4 and TRBJ1-1; D gene unclear. Deletions cut 3 bases from V and 9 bases from J, with 8 bases between. CDR3 size: 11 residues. Here the CDR3 reads CASSFRGKAFL. In nucleotides, the CDR3 is TGTGCCAGCAGTTTTCGGGGAAAAGCTTTCCTT.

Notes on this clonotype: A junction end diverges from the germline sequence, so it may reflect a read error. The chain joins TRBV4-2 to TRBJ2-1; TRBD2 matches 9 bases. Germline CDR1 LGHNA, CDR2 YNFKEQ. This CDR3 is 17 amino acids long. The CDR3 reads CASSSRVAGALGYGQFF. The CDR3 region has the DNA TGTGCTAGCAGTTCCCGGGTAGCGGGAGCCCTTGGTTACGGGCAGTTCTTC.

As for this clonotype: A read error may account for a junction end that differs from germline. This chain links TRBV6-5 with TRBJ2-7; 9 bases are a match to TRBD2. This CDR3 region has 16 residues. Looked up from germline, CDR1 is MNHEY and CDR2 is SVGAGI. As DNA, the CDR3 is TGTGCCAGCAGTTCACCACCTAGCGGGAACTCCTACGGGCAGTACTTC. It encodes CASSSPPSGNSYGQYF.

As for this clonotype: The CDR3 does not end in the conserved phenylalanine or tryptophan, so this is likely a read error. The chain is built from TRBV11-2 and TRBJ1-2; TRBD1 aligns across 7 bases. The CDR3 is 18 residues long. Germline CDR1 and CDR2: SGHAT and FQNNGV. Written as DNA, the CDR3 is TGTGCCAGCAACTTAGATCCGCGGGGGGTTTCACAGGGGTTTGGCTACACCTCC. Amino acids: CASNLDPRGVSQGFGYTS.

This clonotype was seen only a few times. V gene TRBV28 combines with J gene TRBJ2-7, with a weak D call TRBD1 (6 bases). Germline V gene data show CDR1 as MDHEN and CDR2 as SYDVKM. There are 14 residues in the CDR3. V was cut by 8 bases and J by 3 bases, with 17 bases left in between. CDR3 nucleotide sequence: TGTGCCAGCTACCCCCAGGGGAAGAACTACGAGCAGTACTTC. Protein product: CASYPQGKNYEQYF.

This clonotype was observed once. This could be a read error, since a much larger clone is one nucleotide away. V and J are TRBV6-4 and TRBJ2-1; perhaps D is TRBD1 or TRBD2 (6 bases each). The germline V gene has CDR1 MRHNA and CDR2 SNTAGT. This CDR3 has 15 amino acids. CDR3 in amino acids: CVSSDYGGLYNEQFF. The DNA of the CDR3 is TGTGTCAGCAGTGATTACGGGGGCCTCTACAATGAGCAGTTCTTC.

Turning to this clonotype: A read error is likely, as this CDR3 ends without the conserved phenylalanine or tryptophan. The genes are TRBV28 and TRBJ2-1, with unresolved D. Trimming took off 3 bases at V and 11 bases at J, with 8 bases between the two ends. Germline V gene sequence: CDR1 MDHEN, CDR2 SYDVKM. There are 11 residues in the CDR3. In DNA, the CDR3 is TGTGCCAGCAGTTTGCCCCATAAGCAGTTCCTC. It encodes CASSLPHKQFL.

Notes on this clonotype: A clone one base away is much larger, so this may be a read error. This chain connects TRBV29-1 to TRBJ2-5, with 7 bases aligning to TRBD1. The CDR3 consists of 13 residues. After removal of 6 bases from V and 7 bases from J, the junction contained 11 bases not matched to a gene. The germline CDR1 and CDR2 sequences are SQVTM and ANQGSEA. CDR3 loop: CSVSTGAGGTQYF. CDR3 sequence (DNA): TGCAGCGTCTCCACAGGGGCCGGAGGGACCCAGTACTTC.

CDR3 protein: CASSYGTLYGYTF. CDR3 coding DNA: TGTGCCAGCAGTTATGGGACACTTTATGGCTACACCTTC. This chain links TRBV12-3 or TRBV12-4 with TRBJ1-2; D possibly corresponds to TRBD1 (6 bases). V was clipped by 4 bases and J by 5 bases, with 11 bases between them. The CDR3 runs to 13 residues.

By sample share, this clonotype is medium-sized. This chain links TRBV12-3 or TRBV12-4 with TRBJ2-7, with TRBD2 matching 9 bases. This CDR3 spans 13 amino acids. Losses at the gene ends were 7 bases for V and 3 bases for J; bases not matched to a gene: 4. CDR3 residues: CASKAAGGYEQYF. The CDR3 nucleotides read TGTGCCAGCAAAGCAGCGGGAGGCTACGAGCAGTACTTC.

V is TRBV9 and J is TRBJ1-3; 8 bases fit TRBD1. This CDR3 region has 13 residues. Germline V gene data show CDR1 as SGDLS and CDR2 as YYNGEE. Unmatched junction bases numbered 3, after V lost 2 bases and J lost 8 bases. The CDR3 loop reads CASSVGQGDTIYF. The CDR3 region has the DNA TGTGCCAGCAGCGTCGGACAGGGAGACACCATATATTTT. The full variable domain, completed using reference TRBV9 and TRBJ1-3, is DSGVTQTPKHLITATGQRVTLRCSPRSGDLSVYWYQQSLDQGLQFLIQYYNGEERAKGNILERFSAQQFPDLHSELNLSSLELGDSALYFCASSVGQGDTIYFGEGSWLTVV.

The chain employs TRBV2 and TRBJ2-1, with D uncertain. Per germline, CDR1 SNHLY and CDR2 FYNNEI. Trimming cost V 10 bases and J 7 bases, with 11 bases left between them. This CDR3 is built from 11 residues. CDR3 region: CATPEENEQFF. The CDR3 DNA sequence: TGTGCCACCCCTGAGGAGAATGAGCAGTTCTTC.

Comments on this clonotype: Being one base from a much bigger clone, this may be a read error. The CDR3 is CSVGGASGNHGNELFF. The CDR3 coding sequence is TGCAGCGTGGGGGGGGCTAGCGGAAATCACGGGAATGAGCTGTTCTTC. The J gene is TRBJ2-1, the V gene TRBV29-1; D is possibly TRBD2 (7 bases). Per germline, CDR1 SQVTM and CDR2 ANQGSEA. This CDR3 has 16 amino acids.

With regard to this clonotype: This may stem from a read error, because a much larger clone lies one nucleotide away. The V call is TRBV28, the J call TRBJ2-7, with D tentatively TRBD1 (6 bases). The CDR3 runs to 15 residues. CDR1 is MDHEN, CDR2 SYDVKM, per germline. CDR3 sequence reads: CVSSLSAGVSYEQYF. The CDR3 nucleotides read TGTGTCAGCAGTTTATCGGCAGGGGTCTCCTACGAGCAGTACTTC.

The CDR3 sequence: CANCLLTGSKNIQYF. In DNA form, the CDR3 reads TGTGCCAACTGCCTCCTTACAGGGTCCAAAAACATTCAGTACTTC. The chain joins TRBV11-2 to TRBJ2-4, with D possibly TRBD1 on 6 matching bases. CDR3 size: 15 residues. Trimming removed 10 bases from V and 2 bases from J, with 18 bases in between. The germline gives CDR1 SGHAT, CDR2 FQNNGV.

Notes on this clonotype: The junction differs from germline at one of its ends, possibly a read error. The chain recombines TRBV29-1 with TRBJ2-6, with TRBD1 matching 8 bases. The CDR3 is 18 amino acids. Germline assignment: CDR1 SQVTM and CDR2 ANQGSEA. Here the CDR3 reads CSVEEEEQGVPGTNVLTF. CDR3 in DNA: TGCAGCGTTGAAGAGGAGGAACAGGGGGTCCCTGGGACCAACGTCCTGACTTTC.